These 26 T cell receptor beta chains share one sample of origin, sequenced in a study of blood T cell repertoires in COVID-19. Here immunoSEQ multiplex PCR was the method, and the copy in TCRdb shows in-frame clones only, minus some. The table lists a few hundred thousand clones, 70% to 90% of them singletons. Specimen: peripheral blood. These receptors were taken from a young man with active or convalescent COVID-19.

This clone was seen just once. The chain links TRBV19 to TRBJ2-2; 11 bases align to TRBD1. CDR3 size: 16 residues. Germline V gene lookup returns CDR1 LNHDA and CDR2 SQIVND (reference sequence). J was trimmed by 5 bases and V by 6 bases; bases with no gene match: 8. The DNA for the CDR3 is TGTGCCAGTAGAAATAGGACAGGGGGCACAACCGGGGAGCTGTTTTTT. Translated, it gives CASRNRTGGTTGELFF. The variable domain in full, with the rest retrieved from reference TRBV19 and TRBJ2-2, is DGGITQSPKYLFRKEGQNVTLSCEQNLNHDAMYWYRQDPGQGLRLIYYSQIVNDFQKGDIAEGYSVSREKKESFPLTVTSAQKNPTAFYLCASRNRTGGTTGELFFGEGSRLTVL.

The chain combines TRBV7-2 with TRBJ1-6; D might be TRBD1 (5 bases). Trimming took 0 bases from V and 9 from J, leaving 12 bases between them. Looked up from germline, CDR1 is SGHTA and CDR2 is FQGNSA. This CDR3 contains 15 residues. The CDR3 sequence: CASSLAEGFFSPLHF. In DNA form, the CDR3 reads TGTGCCAGCAGCTTAGCGGAGGGGTTTTTTTCACCCCTCCACTTT.

The CDR3 nucleotides read TGCGCCAGCAGCGAACGCACGGGGGGTCTGATGAACACTGAAGCTTTCTTT. Its protein product is CASSERTGGLMNTEAFF. The J gene is TRBJ1-1, the V gene TRBV4-1, with D tentatively TRBD1 (5 bases). The CDR3 loop spans 17 amino acids. Germline CDR1 MGHRA, CDR2 YSYEKL. V dropped 5 bases and J dropped 0 bases, with 19 bases sitting between them.

The chain is built from TRBV19 and TRBJ1-5; D unclear. Germline V lookup: CDR1 LNHDA, CDR2 SQIVND (reference sequence). Trimming removed 3 bases from V and 4 bases from J, with 7 bases in between. The CDR3 contains 13 residues. The CDR3 loop reads CASSMANNQPQHF. The CDR3 DNA follows: TGTGCCAGTAGTATGGCCAATAATCAGCCCCAGCATTTT.

This clone turned up a few times. This chain connects TRBV6-1 to TRBJ2-1, with 14 bases lining up with TRBD2. The CDR3 consists of 15 residues. The trim removed 1 base at V and 7 bases at J, leaving 0 bases unmatched. Per the germline V gene, CDR1 is MNHNS and CDR2 is SASEGT. The CDR3 sequence: CASSEGTSGGNEQFF. The DNA of the CDR3 is TGTGCCAGCAGTGAAGGGACTAGCGGGGGGAATGAGCAGTTCTTC.

The chain employs TRBV12-3 or TRBV12-4 and TRBJ1-1; D is undetermined. With 5 bases removed from V and 3 bases from J, the gap between germline ends came to 10 bases. This CDR3 contains 13 residues. CDR3 sequence reads: CASSLRAHTEAFF. The CDR3 DNA sequence: TGTGCCAGCAGTCTGCGGGCTCACACTGAAGCTTTCTTT.

V is TRBV5-1 and J is TRBJ1-3; 8 nucleotides agree with TRBD1. Germline V gives CDR1 SGHRS, CDR2 YFSETQ. The J segment lost 4 bases and the V segment lost 3 bases, leaving 6 bases of the junction unmatched. The CDR3 contains 15 residues. The CDR3 loop reads CASSSGGSGGNTIYF. The CDR3 bases are TGCGCCAGCAGCTCAGGGGGCTCGGGGGGAAACACCATATATTTT.

This chain uses TRBV7-2 with TRBJ2-3, with D maybe TRBD1 (7 bases). Germline V CDR1 and CDR2: SGHTA, FQGNSA. V was pared by 3 bases and J by 2 bases, with 12 bases between. The CDR3 consists of 15 residues. The CDR3 nucleotides are TGTGCCAGCAGCTTCCAGGGGGGCCCCACAGATACGCAGTATTTT. Translation: CASSFQGGPTDTQYF.

V gene TRBV6-2 or TRBV6-3 combines with J gene TRBJ2-3; 11 bases agree with TRBD2. Germline assignment: CDR1 MNHEY and CDR2 SVGEGT. Losses at the gene ends were 5 bases for V and 3 bases for J; bases not matched to a gene: 10. The CDR3 has 17 residues. CDR3 nucleotides: TGTGCCAGCAGTCTCCCGACTAGCGGGGTTATAACAGATACGCAGTATTTT. This sequence encodes CASSLPTSGVITDTQYF.

The chain uses TRBV6-5 and TRBJ2-7; a weak D match, TRBD2 (6 bases). V lost 4 bases and J lost 1, with 11 bases in between. Per germline, CDR1 MNHEY and CDR2 SVGAGI. There are 14 residues in the CDR3. The CDR3 DNA reads as TGTGCCAGCAGTTCCCGACTAGTGTCCTACGAGCAGTACTTC. Translating gives CASSSRLVSYEQYF.

J is TRBJ2-7 and V is TRBV6-2 or TRBV6-3, with TRBD2 matching 7 bases. Germline CDR1 is MNHEY and CDR2 is SVGEGT. The CDR3 spans 14 residues. V shed 6 bases, J shed 6 bases, and the junction held 11 bases outside the gene matches. The CDR3 reads CASSEGGASFEQYF. In nucleotides, the CDR3 is TGTGCCAGCAGCGAGGGAGGGGCCAGCTTCGAGCAGTACTTC.

This chain links TRBV6-5 with TRBJ1-1; the D gene is possibly TRBD1 (5 bases). Germline V CDR1 and CDR2: MNHEY, SVGAGI. Trimming took off 6 bases at V and 3 bases at J, with 17 bases between the two ends. The CDR3 covers 15 residues. DNA of the CDR3: TGTGCCAGCAGGAGTTCAGGGAAGAGCGACACTGAAGCTTTCTTT. It is translated as CASRSSGKSDTEAFF.

The V call is TRBV27, the J call TRBJ2-7; the match to TRBD1 covers 8 bases. The CDR3 covers 15 residues. The junction had 5 bases not matched to a gene; V was cut back by 3 bases and J by 1 base. Germline assignment: CDR1 MNHEY and CDR2 SMNVEV (reference sequence). CDR3 sequence reads: CASSFAGGQSYEQYF. CDR3 nucleotide sequence: TGTGCCAGCAGTTTCGCAGGGGGCCAGTCCTACGAGCAGTACTTC.

The chain couples TRBV3-1 (or the pseudogene TRBV3-2) to TRBJ1-2; D is possibly TRBD1 (6 bases). From germline, CDR1 is LGHDT and CDR2 YNNKEL (reference sequence). The V gene lost 4 bases and the J gene lost 4 bases, with 10 bases spanning the gap. This CDR3 contains 13 residues. CDR3 residues: CASSRGQSYGYTF. CDR3 in DNA: TGTGCCAGCAGCCGGGGACAAAGCTATGGCTACACCTTC.

V gene TRBV10-2 combines with J gene TRBJ2-1; 11 bases align to TRBD2. The CDR3 contains 20 residues. Germline trimming cut 10 bases from V and 2 bases from J; bases unmatched to any gene: 22. CDR1 and CDR2 (germline): WSHSY, SAAADI. In DNA, the CDR3 is TGCGCCACCGCCGGAGTAGCGGGGGGGCCCCTCGAAAGACCCTACAATGAGCAGTTCTTC. Translating gives CATAGVAGGPLERPYNEQFF.

The genes are TRBV5-6 and TRBJ2-7, with 8 positions matching TRBD1. V lost 3 bases, J lost 3 bases, and 2 bases stayed unmatched. Germline V lookup: CDR1 SGHDT, CDR2 YYEEEE. The CDR3 contains 13 residues. The CDR3 is CASSSDRVYEQYF. The DNA for the CDR3 is TGTGCCAGCAGCTCGGACAGGGTCTACGAGCAGTACTTC.

This sequence joins TRBV6-1 and TRBJ2-1, with TRBD2 matching 7 bases. Germline V gene data show CDR1 as MNHNS and CDR2 as SASEGT. CDR3 length equals 16 residues. V was pared by 3 bases and J by 5 bases, with 10 bases of the junction left unmatched. The CDR3 sequence is CASSELLAGEDNEQFF. CDR3 nucleotides: TGTGCCAGCAGTGAGCTGCTTGCGGGGGAGGACAATGAGCAGTTCTTC.

This chain links TRBV11-2 with TRBJ2-1; D is possibly TRBD2 (6 bases). The CDR3 consists of 16 residues. The V and J ends lost 7 bases and 1 base respectively, with 17 bases between them. Per germline, CDR1 SGHAT and CDR2 FQNNGV. The CDR3 bases are TGTGCCAGCACCCCTCTGTGGGGGAGGTCCTACAATGAGCAGTTCTTC. This gives the protein CASTPLWGRSYNEQFF.

The chain uses TRBV5-4 and TRBJ2-5; perhaps TRBD2 as D (5 bases). Germline V lookup: CDR1 SGHNT, CDR2 YYREEE (reference sequence). The CDR3 is 13 amino acids. The V and J ends lost 2 bases and 5 bases respectively, with 10 bases between them. The CDR3 coding sequence is TGTGCCAGCAGCTTCACTAGTACGGAGACCCAGTACTTC. Translated, it gives CASSFTSTETQYF.

The chain recombines TRBV9 with TRBJ1-2; no clear D gene. Trimming removed 3 bases from V and 6 bases from J, with 12 bases in between. The CDR3 covers 13 residues. Per germline, CDR1 SGDLS and CDR2 YYNGEE. As DNA, the CDR3 is TGTGCCAGCAGCGAATCGCCCAGGAATGGCTACACCTTC. This translates into CASSESPRNGYTF.

The chain recombines TRBV5-6 with TRBJ1-2; possibly TRBD1 for D (5 bases). With 6 bases removed from V and 6 bases from J, the gap between germline ends came to 15 bases. CDR1 and CDR2 (germline): SGHDT, YYEEEE. The CDR3 is 13 amino acids. The chain's CDR3 is CASILMSGDGYTF. CDR3 DNA: TGTGCCAGCATCCTCATGTCGGGGGATGGCTACACCTTC.

This rearrangement joins TRBV5-1 to TRBJ1-1, with TRBD1 as a possible D gene (5 bases). The V gene's germline CDR1 is SGHRS and CDR2 YFSETQ. The CDR3 is made up of 15 amino acids. V lost 4 bases and J lost 8, with 21 bases in between. The CDR3 here is CASSPDLALGAEAFF. As DNA, the CDR3 is TGCGCCAGCAGCCCGGACCTGGCCCTAGGGGCGGAAGCTTTCTTT.

The genes are TRBV29-1 and TRBJ1-2, with 9 bases aligning to TRBD1. The trim removed 0 bases at V and 4 bases at J, leaving 6 bases unmatched. The CDR3 extends over 15 amino acids. CDR1 is SQVTM and CDR2 is ANQGSEA in the germline V gene. The CDR3 nucleotides are TGCAGCGTTGAAGATCCTACAGGGGGCAGCTATGGCTACACCTTC. Its translation is CSVEDPTGGSYGYTF.

The chain is built from TRBV7-9 and TRBJ2-5; TRBD2 agrees at 7 bases. V gave up 5 bases and J gave up 2 bases; unmatched junction bases: 11. Germline V gives CDR1 SEHNR, CDR2 FQNEAQ (reference sequence). The CDR3 length is 16 residues. The CDR3 sequence: CASSPTTSDRQETQYF. In nucleotides, the CDR3 is TGTGCCAGCAGCCCCACCACTAGCGATCGGCAAGAGACCCAGTACTTC.

The V and J genes are TRBV2 and TRBJ1-1, with a tentative D call TRBD1 (5 bases). CDR3 size: 14 residues. Germline V gives CDR1 SNHLY, CDR2 FYNNEI. V dropped 7 bases and J dropped 1 base, with 13 bases sitting between them. Here the CDR3 reads CASIRQQQNTEAFF. CDR3 nucleotide sequence: TGTGCCAGCATTCGACAGCAGCAGAACACTGAAGCTTTCTTT.

The rearrangement joins TRBV5-4 to TRBJ2-7; D uncertain. Germline loops: CDR1 SGHNT, CDR2 YYREEE (reference sequence). The CDR3 is 13 residues long. Trimming removed 2 bases at V and 4 bases at J, with 10 bases between. CDR3 coding DNA: TGTGCCAGCAGCTTATGGCAGGTTTACGAGCAGTACTTC. Its translation is CASSLWQVYEQYF. The variable domain in full, completed from reference TRBV5-4 and TRBJ2-7, reads ETGVTQSPTHLIKTRGQQVTLRCSSQSGHNTVSWYQQALGQGPQFIFQYYREEENGRGNFPPRFSGLQFPNYSSELNVNALELDDSALYLCASSLWQVYEQYFGPGTRLTVT.